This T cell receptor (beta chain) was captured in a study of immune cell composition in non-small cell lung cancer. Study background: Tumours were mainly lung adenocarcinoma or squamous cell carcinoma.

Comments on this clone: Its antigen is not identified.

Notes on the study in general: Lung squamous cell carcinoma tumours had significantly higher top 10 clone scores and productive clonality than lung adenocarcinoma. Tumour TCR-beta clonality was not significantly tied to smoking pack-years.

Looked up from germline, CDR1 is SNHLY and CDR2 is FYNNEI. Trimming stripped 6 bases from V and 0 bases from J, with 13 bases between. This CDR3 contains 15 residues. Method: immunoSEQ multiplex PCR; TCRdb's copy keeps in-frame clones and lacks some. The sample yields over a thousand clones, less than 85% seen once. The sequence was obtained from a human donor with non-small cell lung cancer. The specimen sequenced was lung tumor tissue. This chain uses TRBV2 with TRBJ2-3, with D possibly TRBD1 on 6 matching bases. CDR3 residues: CASRQTGRSTDTQYF. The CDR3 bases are TGTGCCAGCAGGCAGACAGGCAGGAGCACAGATACGCAGTATTTT.